This T cell receptor (beta chain) was obtained from a study of spatial heterogeneity in lung cancer (dated by TCRdb to about 2019). General notes on the study: Donors were under 95 patients with early-stage, untreated non-small cell lung cancer from the lung TRACERx cohort. Follow-up PBMC samples were sequenced whenever available, with a median time to follow-up of roughly 26 months after resection. Beta-chain transcripts were consistently detected in greater numbers than alpha-chain transcripts, which likely reflects a higher abundance of beta-chain transcripts. In the raw uncorrected reads, each unique combination of TCR and UMI appeared on average more than ten times. The study quantitatively compared TCR alpha and beta repertoires across multiple tumor regions, matched nontumor lung and blood in non-small cell lung cancer. Nonsynonymous mutation counts, determined by whole-exome sequencing of tumor tissue, were related to features of the TCR repertoire. Both alpha and beta chains were TCR-sequenced in samples taken at surgery, namely 220 tumor regions, fewer than 80 matched nontumor lung samples and 55 to 60 PBMC samples.

Sample time point, as interpreted from the label and publication: blood at routine non-recurrence follow-up after resection. Without any cell sorting, TCR sequencing was performed on whole RNA extracted either from tumor and nontumor lung tissue or from cryopreserved PBMC samples. Patients were selected for TCR sequencing only if sufficient RNA was available from at least two tumor regions. The library came from 5' RACE. The instrument given in TCRdb is NextSeq 500. In the TCR library protocol, a unique molecular identifier was attached to each TCR cDNA molecule so that PCR and sequencing errors could be corrected. The published analysis was carried out like this. TCR identification, UMI-based error correction and CDR3 extraction were performed with Decombinator tools. TCRs above a frequency of 2 per 1,000, corresponding to the top 1% of the tumor frequency distribution, were defined as expanded. Renyi diversity was calculated using the R vegan package after each repertoire was subsampled 100 times to 5,000 TCRs. CDR3 similarity networks were built from amino acid triplet string-kernel similarity, with CDR3s being connected when pairwise similarity was above 0.82. TCRdb reworked the public reads: Q25 trimming with fastp, MiXCR clone assembly, productive beta chains retained. Every distinct CDR3 protein forms one entry, paired with its most common genes and DNA. These V and J calls originate from TCRdb's pipeline instead of the authors' own analysis. Here the sample has around 29,000 distinct CDR3 sequences; around 9.3% occur a single time. The top ten hold 25% to 35% of the sample.

The investigation overall reported the following: Ubiquitous expanded tumor TCRs showed up in blood more often at tumor resection than at routine follow-up. Comparisons of baseline and follow-up blood repertoires included only 14 to 15 patients. Confirming at a functional level the hypothesis that regional TCRs recognize regional mutations was considered to require additional single-cell paired TCR alpha and beta sequencing.

This clonotype appeared a few times. It lacks a known antigen. One base away there is no much larger clone; base qualities are not given. Trimming leaves V shorter by 4 bases and J shorter by 4 bases, with the junction holding 6 bases beyond the gene matches. There are 14 amino acids in the CDR3, from cysteine to phenylalanine inclusive. Left in the record is the CDR3 DNA by itself, 42 bases read in frame from the first base. The germline V gene (reference sequence) provides CDR1 SEHNR and CDR2 FQNEAQ. The TCR originated in a female donor with early-stage non-small cell lung cancer. This specimen was PBMCs, taken at follow-up. Recombination linked TRBV7-9 to TRBJ1-1; TRBD1 agrees with 7 junctional bases. The CDR3 corresponds to CASSWRQGGTEAFF. At the DNA level, the sequence is TGTGCCAGCAGCTGGAGACAGGGAGGCACTGAAGCTTTCTTT.